This TCR beta chain emerged from a study of blood T cell repertoires in COVID-19. Produced via immunoSEQ multiplex PCR; TCRdb's table is partial and in-frame only. The data hold 400,000 to 500,000 clones, with 75% to 90% observed a single time. This CDR3 contains 16 residues. Germline loops: CDR1 MGHRA, CDR2 YSYEKL. The V segment lost 0 bases and the J segment 2 bases; nucleotides outside the gene matches: 6. The specimen sequenced was peripheral blood. The sequence came from a woman aged 25 to 39 with active or convalescent COVID-19. The gene calls are TRBV4-1 and TRBJ1-2; 7 bases are shared with TRBD1. CDR3 DNA sequence: TGCGCCAGCAGCCAAGAGTGGGGACAGATCAACTATGGCTACACCTTC. This sequence encodes CASSQEWGQINYGYTF.